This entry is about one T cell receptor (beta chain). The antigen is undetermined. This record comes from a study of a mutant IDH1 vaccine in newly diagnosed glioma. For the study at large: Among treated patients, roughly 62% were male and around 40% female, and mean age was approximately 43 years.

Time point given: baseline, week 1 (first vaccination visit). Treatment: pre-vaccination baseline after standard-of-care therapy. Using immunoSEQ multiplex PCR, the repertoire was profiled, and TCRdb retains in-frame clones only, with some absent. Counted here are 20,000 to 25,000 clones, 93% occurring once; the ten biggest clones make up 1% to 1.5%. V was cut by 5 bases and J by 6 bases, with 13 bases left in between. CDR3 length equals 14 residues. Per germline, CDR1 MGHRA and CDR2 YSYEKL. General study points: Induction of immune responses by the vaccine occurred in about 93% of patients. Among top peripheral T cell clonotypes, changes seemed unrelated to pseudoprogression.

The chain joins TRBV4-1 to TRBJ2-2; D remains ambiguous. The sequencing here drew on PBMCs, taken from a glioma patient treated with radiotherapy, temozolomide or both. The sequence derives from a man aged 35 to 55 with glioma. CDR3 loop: CASSSSWAPGELFF. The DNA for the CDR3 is TGCGCCAGCAGCTCTTCCTGGGCTCCCGGGGAGCTGTTTTTT.